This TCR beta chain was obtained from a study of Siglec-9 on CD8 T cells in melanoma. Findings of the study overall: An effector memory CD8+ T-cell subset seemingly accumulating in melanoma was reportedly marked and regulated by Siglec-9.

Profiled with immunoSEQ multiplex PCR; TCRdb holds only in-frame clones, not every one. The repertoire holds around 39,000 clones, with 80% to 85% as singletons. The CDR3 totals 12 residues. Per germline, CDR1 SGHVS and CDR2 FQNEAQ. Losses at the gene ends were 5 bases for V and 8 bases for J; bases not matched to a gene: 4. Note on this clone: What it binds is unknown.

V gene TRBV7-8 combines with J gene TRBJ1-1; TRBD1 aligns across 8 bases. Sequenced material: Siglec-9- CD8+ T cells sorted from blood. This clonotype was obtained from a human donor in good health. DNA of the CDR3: TGTGCCAGCAGCGGCCGGGACAGGGAAGCTTTCTTT. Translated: CASSGRDREAFF.